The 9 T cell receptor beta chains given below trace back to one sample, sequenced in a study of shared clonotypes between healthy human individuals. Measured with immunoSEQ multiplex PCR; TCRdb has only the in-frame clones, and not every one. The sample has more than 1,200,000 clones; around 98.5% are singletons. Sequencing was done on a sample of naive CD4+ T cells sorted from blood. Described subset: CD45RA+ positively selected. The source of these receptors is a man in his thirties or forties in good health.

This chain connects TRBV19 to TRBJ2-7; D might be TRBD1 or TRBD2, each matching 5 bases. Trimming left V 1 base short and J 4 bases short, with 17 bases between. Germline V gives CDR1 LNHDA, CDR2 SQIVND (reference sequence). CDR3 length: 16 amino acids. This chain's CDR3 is CASSIGRQWGRYEQYF. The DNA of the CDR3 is TGTGCCAGTAGTATAGGACGACAGTGGGGGAGATACGAGCAGTACTTC.

In DNA, the CDR3 is TGTGCCAGCAGTCGGGGGGGACAGGGCCTCAATAGCAATCAGCCCCAGCATTTT. As protein: CASSRGGQGLNSNQPQHF. This sequence joins TRBV2 and TRBJ1-5; 9 bases map to TRBD1. Germline assignment: CDR1 SNHLY and CDR2 FYNNEI. This CDR3 is built from 18 residues. With 5 bases clipped from V and 0 bases from J, the junction kept 11 bases outside the gene matches.

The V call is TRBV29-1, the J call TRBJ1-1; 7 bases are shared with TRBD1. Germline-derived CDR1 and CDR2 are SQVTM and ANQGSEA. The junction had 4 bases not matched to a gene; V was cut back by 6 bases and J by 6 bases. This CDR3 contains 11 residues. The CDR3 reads CSVQGPAEAFF. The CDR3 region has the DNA TGCAGCGTACAGGGGCCCGCTGAAGCTTTCTTT.

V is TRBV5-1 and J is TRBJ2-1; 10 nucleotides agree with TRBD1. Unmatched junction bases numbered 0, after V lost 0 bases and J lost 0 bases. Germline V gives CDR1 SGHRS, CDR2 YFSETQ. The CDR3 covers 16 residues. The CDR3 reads CASSLGTGGSYNEQFF. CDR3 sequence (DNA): TGCGCCAGCAGCTTGGGGACAGGGGGCTCCTACAATGAGCAGTTCTTC. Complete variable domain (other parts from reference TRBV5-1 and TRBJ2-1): KAGVTQTPRYLIKTRGQQVTLSCSPISGHRSVSWYQQTPGQGLQFLFEYFSETQRNKGNFPGRFSGRQFSNSRSEMNVSTLELGDSALYLCASSLGTGGSYNEQFFGPGTRLTVL.

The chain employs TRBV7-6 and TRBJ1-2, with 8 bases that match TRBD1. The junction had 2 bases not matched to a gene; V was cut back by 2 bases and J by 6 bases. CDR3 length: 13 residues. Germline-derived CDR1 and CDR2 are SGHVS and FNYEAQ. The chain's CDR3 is CASSLSGGDGYTF. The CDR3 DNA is TGTGCCAGCAGCTTATCAGGGGGCGATGGCTACACCTTC.

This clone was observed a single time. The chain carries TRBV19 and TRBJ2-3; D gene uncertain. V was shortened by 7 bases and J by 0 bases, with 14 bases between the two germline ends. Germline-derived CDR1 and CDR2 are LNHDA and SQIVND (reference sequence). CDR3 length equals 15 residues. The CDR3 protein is CASTPEGTSTDTQYF. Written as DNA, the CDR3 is TGTGCCAGTACCCCCGAAGGAACTAGCACAGATACGCAGTATTTT.

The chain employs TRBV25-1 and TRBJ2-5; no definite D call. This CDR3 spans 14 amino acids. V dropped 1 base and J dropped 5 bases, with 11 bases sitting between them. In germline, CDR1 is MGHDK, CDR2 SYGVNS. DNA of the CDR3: TGTGCCAGCAGTGAATTTTCGGCTTTTGAGACCCAGTACTTC. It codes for CASSEFSAFETQYF.

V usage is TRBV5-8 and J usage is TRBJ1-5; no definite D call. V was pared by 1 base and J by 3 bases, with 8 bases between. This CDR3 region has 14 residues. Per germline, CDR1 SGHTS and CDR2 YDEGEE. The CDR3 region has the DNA TGTGCCAGCAGCTTGAGGCTGGACAATCAGCCCCAGCATTTT. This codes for CASSLRLDNQPQHF.

The CDR3 is CASSFLAGVEETQYF. In nucleotides, the CDR3 is TGCGCCAGCAGCTTCCTAGCGGGAGTGGAAGAGACCCAGTACTTC. The chain uses TRBV5-1 and TRBJ2-5, with 10 nucleotides matching TRBD2. V was clipped by 2 bases and J by 3 bases; unmatched bases: 4. The CDR3 extends over 15 amino acids. Germline loops: CDR1 SGHRS, CDR2 YFSETQ.